One and the same sample provided the 12 T cell receptor beta chains below, sequenced in a study of shared clonotypes between healthy human individuals. TCRdb's copy holds only in-frame clones and misses some; the assay was immunoSEQ multiplex PCR. In the table there are about a million clones, roughly 80% of which are singletons. The sample consisted of memory CD4+ T cells from PBMCs. The subset here: CD45RA-negative fraction. The receptors here all came from a man between 18 and 29 years old in good health. Some clones in this sample may be carry-over from other donors' samples.

Note on this clone: A read error may explain this, as a much larger clone is one base away. J is TRBJ2-7 and V is TRBV4-2; TRBD2 matches 13 bases. V was clipped by 0 bases and J by 4 bases; unmatched bases: 0. This CDR3 comprises 15 residues. Germline V gives CDR1 LGHNA, CDR2 YNFKEQ. As DNA, the CDR3 is TGTGCCAGCAGCCAAGAACTAGCGGGAGGGTACGAGCAGTACTTC. This encodes CASSQELAGGYEQYF.

This clone was seen a handful of times. The chain has TRBV14 and TRBJ2-1; D remains ambiguous. Trimming cost V 4 bases and J 1 base, with 8 bases left between them. CDR1 SGHDN and CDR2 FVKESK come from the germline V gene. There are 14 residues in the CDR3. For the CDR3, the DNA is TGTGCCAGCAGCCCCAGCCTTTCCTACAATGAGCAGTTCTTC. As protein: CASSPSLSYNEQFF.

CDR3 nucleotide sequence: TGTGCCAGCAGCATCCTAGCGGGAGACACAGATACGCAGTATTTT. It yields the protein CASSILAGDTDTQYF. V and J are TRBV5-5 and TRBJ2-3; TRBD2 aligns across 10 bases. CDR3 length equals 15 residues. The germline gives CDR1 SGHKS, CDR2 YYEKEE (reference sequence). J gave up 2 bases and V 4 bases, and 4 bases lay outside the gene matches.

As for this clone: A clone one base away is much larger, so this may be a read error. Other DNA sequences of this sample code for an identical CDR3. V and J are TRBV28 and TRBJ1-2, with TRBD1 as a possible D gene (5 bases). The V gene lost 3 bases and the J gene lost 5 bases, with 7 bases spanning the gap. The V gene's germline CDR1 is MDHEN and CDR2 SYDVKM. The CDR3 runs 12 residues. In DNA form, the CDR3 reads TGTGCCAGCAGTTTCGACAGTTATGGCTACACCTTC. Its protein is CASSFDSYGYTF.

The rearrangement joins TRBV30 to TRBJ2-1; 7 bases fit TRBD1. V shed 3 bases, J shed 4 bases, and the junction held 3 bases outside the gene matches. The CDR3 has 13 amino acids. CDR1 and CDR2 (germline): GTSNPN, SVGIG (reference sequence). The CDR3 is CAWSSDRYNEQFF. The CDR3 DNA sequence: TGTGCCTGGAGCTCGGACAGGTACAATGAGCAGTTCTTC.

This rearrangement joins TRBV27 to TRBJ2-7; 7 nucleotides match TRBD1. Germline V gives CDR1 MNHEY, CDR2 SMNVEV (reference sequence). Trimming cost V 5 bases and J 11 bases; bases outside gene matches: 9. The CDR3 contains 12 residues. The CDR3 coding sequence is TGTGCCAGCAGTGCTACAGGGGTAGCTGAGTACTTC. As protein: CASSATGVAEYF.

The chain joins TRBV19 to TRBJ1-1, with no clear D. Germline CDR1 LNHDA, CDR2 SQIVND (reference sequence). V lost 7 bases to trimming and J lost 3 bases, with 12 bases between them. The CDR3 is made up of 13 amino acids. The CDR3 sequence: CASTLGVYTEAFF. CDR3 in DNA: TGTGCCAGTACGCTCGGGGTATACACTGAAGCTTTCTTT. The full variable domain, with the rest looked up from reference TRBV19 and TRBJ1-1, is DGGITQSPKYLFRKEGQNVTLSCEQNLNHDAMYWYRQDPGQGLRLIYYSQIVNDFQKGDIAEGYSVSREKKESFPLTVTSAQKNPTAFYLCASTLGVYTEAFFGQGTRLTVV.

This rearrangement joins TRBV4-2 to TRBJ1-1; D is unclear. The CDR3 runs 13 residues. Trimming left V 2 bases short and J 1 base short, with 5 bases between. Germline CDR1 LGHNA, CDR2 YNFKEQ. The CDR3 is CASSQKANTEAFF. CDR3 in DNA: TGTGCCAGCAGCCAAAAAGCGAACACTGAAGCTTTCTTT.

About this clone itself: With a much larger clone just one base away, this may be a read error. The chain links TRBV6-1 to TRBJ2-7, with a weak D call TRBD2 (6 bases). CDR3 length: 15 amino acids. The germline V gene encodes CDR1 MNHNS and CDR2 SASEGT. Trimming took off 8 bases at V and 1 base at J, with 18 bases between the two ends. In DNA form, the CDR3 reads TGTGCCAGCGAAGGAACTAGCAGGAGTTCCTACGAGCAGTACTTC. Protein: CASEGTSRSSYEQYF.

V usage is TRBV7-2 and J usage is TRBJ1-1; the D gene is possibly TRBD1 (5 bases). Germline V gene sequence: CDR1 SGHTA, CDR2 FQGNSA. Trimming took 1 base from V and 5 from J, leaving 14 bases between them. The CDR3 sequence is 15 residues long. CDR3 protein: CASSLVRGVETEAFF. CDR3 coding DNA: TGTGCCAGCAGCTTAGTACGGGGGGTGGAAACTGAAGCTTTCTTT.

This clone was seen a single time. The chain employs TRBV5-1 and TRBJ2-7; D may be TRBD1 (9 bases). Between the trimmed V and J ends, which lost 4 bases and 2 bases, there was a span of 28 bases. The CDR3 runs to 19 residues. CDR1 SGHRS and CDR2 YFSETQ come from the germline V gene. The CDR3 DNA sequence: TGCGCCAGCAGCGCCACAGGGGGCTCGGGGGCTAGCGGGCCCTACGAGCAGTACTTC. It specifies CASSATGGSGASGPYEQYF. Full variable domain (rest looked up from reference TRBV5-1 and TRBJ2-7): KAGVTQTPRYLIKTRGQQVTLSCSPISGHRSVSWYQQTPGQGLQFLFEYFSETQRNKGNFPGRFSGRQFSNSRSEMNVSTLELGDSALYLCASSATGGSGASGPYEQYFGPGTRLTVT.

This clone was counted ten times or more. V usage is TRBV5-1 and J usage is TRBJ1-1, with 9 bases fitting TRBD1. CDR3 length equals 14 residues. V was clipped by 7 bases and J by 5 bases; unmatched bases: 9. Germline V gene data show CDR1 as SGHRS and CDR2 as YFSETQ. The CDR3 nucleotides are TGCGCCAGCGCCGGGACAGGGTTGAGTACTGAAGCTTTCTTT. It codes for CASAGTGLSTEAFF. Complete variable domain (other parts from reference TRBV5-1 and TRBJ1-1): KAGVTQTPRYLIKTRGQQVTLSCSPISGHRSVSWYQQTPGQGLQFLFEYFSETQRNKGNFPGRFSGRQFSNSRSEMNVSTLELGDSALYLCASAGTGLSTEAFFGQGTRLTVV.